This T cell receptor (beta chain) comes out of a study of response to subunit inactivated influenza vaccine. TCRdb processed the RT-PCR reads anew with MiXCR; each CDR3 protein has one entry. The table includes some 200,000 distinct CDR3 sequences, approximately 12% detected once. With 4 bases clipped from V and 3 bases from J, the junction kept 9 bases outside the gene matches. In germline, CDR1 is SGDLS, CDR2 YYNGEE. This CDR3 spans 15 amino acids. These data are also associated with another study on T cells expressing NK-cell markers. This second study notes: UMIs accompanied the 5'RACE template switching by which TCR beta cDNA was made. Obtained from sorted CD3+CD56+NKG2C+, CD3+CD56+NKG2C- and CD3+CD56-NKG2C+ T cells were the TCR beta repertoires. NKG2C+ dominant clonotypes from roughly 6 donors made up about 1.0-7.5% of CD8+ T cells.

Sequenced material: CD8+ T cells sorted from PBMCs, taken roughly 12 days after vaccination. The chain couples TRBV9 to TRBJ2-7; 8 nucleotides align to TRBD2. The receptor comes from a man in his forties or fifties who received an inactivated influenza vaccine. The CDR3 DNA sequence: TGTGCCAGCAGCACCACAAGCGGGAGTGACTACGAGCAGTACTTC. Its protein is CASSTTSGSDYEQYF.